This T cell receptor (beta chain) was sequenced for a study of T cells expressing NK-cell markers. CDR3 length equals 17 residues. Per the germline V gene, CDR1 is SGHRS and CDR2 is YFSETQ. Synthesis of TCR beta cDNA relied on 5'RACE template switching carrying UMIs. TCRdb reprocessed the 5' RACE reads, with one entry per CDR3 protein and no DNA. The listing contains fewer than 400,000 distinct CDR3 sequences. The V and J genes are TRBV5-1 and TRBJ2-1; TCRdb's D gene call, TRBD1, goes unchecked for lack of DNA. The sequenced sample was blood T cells: a sorted CD56 or NKG2C T cell subset, CD4+ or CD8+ T cells, or bulk PBMC T cells (not recorded which). This clonotype was obtained from a woman in her forties or fifties in good health. CDR3 residues: CASSLLGDSHSYNEQFF.